This T cell receptor (beta chain) was retrieved from a study of T cell clonality in common variable immunodeficiency. This clone has just a few counts. What it binds is not known. The CDR3 is cut off 3 residues early in the read; its end comes from the germline J gene. TCRdb's table, derived via immunoSEQ multiplex PCR, lists solely in-frame clones and lacks some. This sample comprises approximately 12,000 clones, none seen once only. This CDR3 contains 11 residues. Germline assignment: CDR1 DFQATT and CDR2 SNEGSKA (reference sequence). Overall study results and limits: In common variable immunodeficiency, TCR beta chains reportedly carried fewer deletions and N-nucleotide insertions.

The chain couples TRBV20-1 to TRBJ2-3; a possible D gene is TRBD2 (6 bases). The source of this sequence is a human donor with common variable immunodeficiency. The sample taken for sequencing was peripheral blood mononuclear cells. The CDR3 spells CSARVAGTQYF. CDR3 DNA, as far as it was read: TGCAGTGCTAGAGTCGCGGGAACG.